The 3 T cell receptor beta chains below were found in one sample sequenced in a study of human T cells and chemical hapten exposure. Time point given: pre-sensitization, week 0. Treatment specified: therapeutic diphenylcyclopropenone sensitization with weekly scalp DPC. TCRdb ran MiXCR on the RACE reads and lists one entry per CDR3 protein. The sample carries 95,000 to 150,000 distinct CDR3 sequences, approximately 13% recorded once. The material was whole blood, obtained in connection with sensitization to the hapten diphenylcyclopropenone (DPC). These receptors came from a woman between 18 and 30 years old with alopecia areata. Some clones in this sample may be carry-over from other donors' samples.

This clonotype was counted only a few times. The chain joins TRBV5-6 to TRBJ2-7; the D gene could be TRBD1 or TRBD2 (5 bases each). Germline CDR1 and CDR2: SGHDT and YYEEEE. The ends were cut back, 3 bases at V and 6 bases at J, with 13 bases in the middle. The CDR3 is made up of 13 amino acids. CDR3 in DNA: TGTGCCAGCAGCTGGGACGGACTTGCCGAGCAGTACTTC. Translating gives CASSWDGLAEQYF.

This clonotype occurred a few times. V and J are TRBV28 and TRBJ1-5; D gene unclear. The V end lost 6 bases, the J end lost 4 bases, and 13 bases lay between the germline ends. CDR1 MDHEN and CDR2 SYDVKM come from the germline V gene. CDR3 length: 14 residues. CDR3 protein: CASSPGGRNQPQHF. CDR3 in DNA: TGTGCCAGCAGCCCCGGTGGAAGGAATCAGCCCCAGCATTTT.

This clonotype has ten or more counts. This chain connects TRBV6-6 to TRBJ1-6; 8 nucleotides match TRBD1. Trimming cost V 6 bases and J 8 bases; bases outside gene matches: 3. The germline CDR1 and CDR2 sequences are MNHNY and SVGAGI (reference sequence). This CDR3 comprises 13 residues. The CDR3 here is CASRLDRDSPLHF. Here the CDR3 DNA reads TGTGCCAGCAGACTGGACAGGGATTCACCCCTCCACTTT.